The present T cell receptor beta chain was sequenced within a study of T cell responses to AZD1222 COVID-19 vaccine (dated by TCRdb to the early 2020s). For the study in its entirety: AZD1222 recipients given second doses at about 4 weeks or at about 12 weeks were pooled, since spike-specific TCR depth and breadth were not found to differ between the two schedules. TCR sequencing was performed for about 250 trial participants, of whom about 200 were given two doses of AZD1222 and some 26 were given two doses of MenACWY control vaccine. Enrollment into the trials was organized by age into subgroups of 18-55, 56-69 and 70-plus years, and those subgroups contained around 150, 28 and 57 TCR-sequenced participants, respectively.

Broad study findings and their caveats: CD4 TCRs associated with the vaccine covered the entire spike protein, and the dominant responses were in regions 160-218 and 743-854. After two AZD1222 doses, both the breadth and the depth of spike-specific TCRs were significantly higher than at day 0 and than in MenACWY recipients. Conclusions about previously exposed vaccinees are limited because only a handful of AZD1222 recipients were SARS-CoV-2 seropositive at baseline. Nearly half of unique spike-specific TCRs reportedly recognized epitopes outside regions mutated in the B.1.351 and B.1.1.7 variants. No day 14 peak-response samples were available, so repertoires were characterized only after the peak T cell response. Participants were mostly white British, with more females than males. The authors suggested clonal diversity may have been underestimated. In the small 56-69-year group, the increase in depth fell short of significance, most likely because of low power.

The cysteine opens and the phenylalanine closes a CDR3 of 15 amino acids. The DNA shown is the 45-base CDR3, in frame from base 1. Germline trimming amounts to 0 bases on V and 6 bases on J, with 3 as the count of junction bases outside the gene matches. From a lookup of the germline V gene, CDR1 and CDR2 are SGHAT and FQNNGV. What the time point label conveys for this sample: baseline before first vaccination. The vaccinee samples were drawn from two UK trials, COV001 and COV002, one of which was a single-blind randomized controlled phase 2/3 trial testing AZD1222 (ChAdOx1 nCoV-19) in healthy adults. Trial participant PBMC samples were collected at day 0 and day 28 after the second dose for TCRbeta chain sequencing. The CDR3 regions of human TCRbeta chains were analyzed by immunosequencing. Concerning the study's data processing: Repertoire TCRs were matched against a reference library of SARS-CoV-2-specific TCRs generated with the MIRA antigen-specificity platform. Breadth was defined as the fraction of unique TCRs that were SARS-CoV-2-associated, and depth was defined as the fraction of total T cells that were SARS-CoV-2-associated. Each spike-specific TCR was assigned to its reactive spike region and to a CD4 or CD8 class using the MIRA data. Log10-transformed breadth and depth values were compared by one-way ANOVA with Sidak's multiple comparisons tests. TCRdb provides this immuneACCESS table in a form limited to in-frame rearrangements. Some clones are lacking; in checked studies, under half of them reflect an unresolved V gene, and why the rest are absent is not known. V and J calls and clone size come straight from that table; D and trimming were deduced from the DNA. A total of under 200,000 clones appear in this sample, approximately 93% of them only once. About 3.9% of the sample belongs to the ten largest clones.

Comments on this clone: There is no known antigen for this receptor. One base away there is no much larger clone; base qualities are not given.

The specimen was peripheral blood, collected on day 0 of AZD1222 vaccination. The sequence derives from an adult in good health. The chain is encoded by TRBV11-2 joined to TRBJ1-5; 9 central nucleotides agree with TRBD1. In nucleotide form, the sequence is TGTGCCAGCAGCTTAGATTACAGGGGGCGTCAGCCCCAGCATTTT. Its protein is CASSLDYRGRQPQHF.